These T cell receptor beta chains were read from a single sample in a study of T-cell reconstitution after alpha-beta-depleted transplantation in children. TCRdb called the PCR reads again in MiXCR, with one record for every CDR3 protein. The sample has under 150,000 distinct CDR3 sequences; 8% to 10% are singletons. The sequenced sample was PBMCs, mostly from graft donor cells, obtained 180 days after TCRalphabeta/CD19-depleted stem cell transplant. The origin of the receptors is a girl under three years old who had a stem cell transplant for combined immunodeficiency, so the T cells may come from the graft donor. CDR3s leave out the opening cysteine and the closing phenylalanine or tryptophan. D genes are given only for firm matches. The listing skips clone size in some rows; elsewhere it reads once, few, many or a size class.

J	D	V	size	CDR3
TRBJ1-1	-	TRBV5-5	-	ASSGGPGLLNTEAF
TRBJ2-5	TRBD2	TRBV11-2	few	ASSLMSGGPTYQETQY
TRBJ2-3	-	TRBV28	few	ASRRDNTDTQY
TRBJ2-5	-	TRBV24-1	few	ATSDLLQETQY
TRBJ2-3	TRBD2	TRBV7-2	-	ASSFQPGLATDTQY
TRBJ2-7	-	TRBV5-1	few	ASSPEGHMSSYEQY
TRBJ2-5	-	TRBV29-1	-	STRLETQY
TRBJ1-5	-	TRBV12-3/TRBV12-4	-	ASSPLGCQPQH
TRBJ2-3	TRBD1	TRBV20-1	-	STGQGNTDTQY
TRBJ1-2	-	TRBV20-1	-	SAMVRPYGYT
TRBJ2-3	-	TRBV5-1	-	ASHTGADTQY
TRBJ2-7	TRBD1	TRBV12-3/TRBV12-4	many	ASSFGGQFYEQY
TRBJ2-7	-	TRBV6-5	-	ASSYDRSYEQY
TRBJ1-1	-	TRBV6-1	few	ASSALRGGYTEAF
TRBJ2-2	TRBD2	TRBV6-2/TRBV6-3	-	ASSYSSSRLAIRGELF
TRBJ1-1	-	TRBV20-1	many	SARGKRRVGEAF
TRBJ2-3	-	TRBV29-1	-	SVGDRLGPYTDTQY
TRBJ2-5	TRBD2	TRBV11-2	-	ASGLANLGETQY
TRBJ2-3	TRBD2	TRBV29-1	-	SVGAGGTDTQY
TRBJ2-3	-	TRBV6-2/TRBV6-3	few	ASSFLSTDTQY
TRBJ1-1	-	TRBV19	-	ASSPRTEHTEAF
TRBJ1-4	-	TRBV5-1	-	ASSLGRGKNEKLF
TRBJ2-3	-	TRBV5-5	-	ASSSGTSLTSTDTQY
TRBJ2-5	-	TRBV5-1	few	ASSKEEKVPGPVKETQY
TRBJ2-2	TRBD2	TRBV5-4	few	ASSLFATSGRAWITGELF
TRBJ1-2	-	TRBV28	few	ASSIQIPNYGYT
TRBJ1-6	-	TRBV27	-	ASRPRGSYNSPLH
TRBJ1-2	-	TRBV9	few	ASSGVYTNYGYT
TRBJ2-7	-	TRBV7-2	few	ASSLRPGLYEQY
TRBJ2-3	TRBD1	TRBV10-3	-	AISGRDSPSDTQY
TRBJ1-5	TRBD1	TRBV6-2/TRBV6-3	few	ASSWGTGNQPQH
TRBJ2-7	TRBD1	TRBV10-3	-	AISGQGTYEQY
TRBJ2-2	-	TRBV11-1	few	ASSFGQDQGWNTGELF
TRBJ2-4	-	TRBV12-3/TRBV12-4	-	ASLGSKNIQY
TRBJ2-1	TRBD2	TRBV6-1	-	ATGRGDNEQF